This TCR beta chain was retrieved from a study of T-cell memory formation after mild COVID-19. Deletions cut 5 bases from V and 5 bases from J, with 9 bases between. The CDR3 runs to 12 residues. TCRdb recomputed calls from the 5' RACE reads with MiXCR, one row per CDR3 protein. In the table there are roughly 200,000 distinct CDR3 sequences, under 20% of which are singletons. This TCR was sampled from an adult woman who had mild COVID-19 (a few samples of this study predate the infection). Cell type and time point are not known. V and J are TRBV12-3 or TRBV12-4 and TRBJ1-2, with D possibly being TRBD1 (5 bases). The sequenced material came from PBMCs or a T cell subset sorted from them (not recorded which). The CDR3: CASSPRGYGYTF. CDR3 in DNA: TGTGCCAGCAGTCCAAGGGGTTATGGCTACACCTTC.